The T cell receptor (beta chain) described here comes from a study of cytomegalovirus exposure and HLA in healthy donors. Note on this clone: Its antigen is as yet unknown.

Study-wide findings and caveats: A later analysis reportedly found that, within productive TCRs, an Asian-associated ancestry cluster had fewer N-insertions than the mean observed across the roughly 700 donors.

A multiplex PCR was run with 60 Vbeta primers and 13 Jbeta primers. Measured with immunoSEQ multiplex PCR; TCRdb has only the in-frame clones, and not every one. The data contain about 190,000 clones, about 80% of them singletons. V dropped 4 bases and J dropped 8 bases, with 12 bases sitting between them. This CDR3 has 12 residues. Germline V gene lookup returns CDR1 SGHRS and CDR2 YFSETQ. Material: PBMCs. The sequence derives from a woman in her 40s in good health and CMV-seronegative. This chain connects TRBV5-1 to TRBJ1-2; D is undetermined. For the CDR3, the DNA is TGCGCCAGCAGCCTGGGAGACAACGGCTACACCTTC. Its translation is CASSLGDNGYTF.